Reported below is one TCR beta chain. In its sample, this clonotype was seen once. What antigen it recognizes has not been identified. No quality values exist for individual bases; no much larger clone is one base distant. A single read constitutes weak evidence. Genomic DNA served as template for TCR beta VDJ combination and CDR3 sequence profiling. TCR repertoire sequencing was run on an Illumina HiSeq 2000. The study's own analysis went as follows. TRBV/TRBJ rearrangement plots, CDR3 size and DJ length profiles, and Simpson's diversity index were used to evaluate the repertoires. The immunodominant clone was defined as the most abundant DNA sequence in deep sequencing data. CDR3 amino acid sequences were checked for sharing across subjects and were also compared against the VDJdb database and published repertoires. TCRdb handled the public reads itself, with Q25 trimming in fastp and clone calling in MiXCR, and kept productive beta chains. All rows with the same CDR3 protein become a single entry with the most common DNA and genes. These V and J calls originate from TCRdb's pipeline instead of the authors' own analysis. The sample contains fewer than 85,000 distinct CDR3 sequences, about 70% of them found a single time. Around 80% of the sample rests with the top ten.

The sample belongs to a study of CD8+CD57+ T cells in acquired aplastic anemia (dated by TCRdb to 2016 to 2018). About the full investigation: On average, sorted CD4+ and CD8+ cells yielded around 3.1 ug of extracted DNA, with a range of roughly 0.17 to 27.4 ug. A CD8+CD57+ expansion meant a frequency higher than the mean frequency seen in healthy subjects. The investigation overall reported the following: No significant difference in CD8+ Simpson's diversity was found between patients and healthy controls (P=0.060). Roughly 29 CD8+ CDR3 sequences were found to be shared between patients and controls, but these sequences appeared to be highly expressed in patients and within the immunodominant clones of the patients.

Based on the germline V gene (reference sequence), the CDR1 and CDR2 sequences are SEHNR and FQNEAQ. From the cysteine up to the phenylalanine, the CDR3 has a length of 12 residues. Only the CDR3 part of the read is kept: 36 bases, read in frame from the first base. Deletion took 1 base off V and 7 bases off J, with a span of 5 bases between the germline ends. Patients chosen for sequencing had shown expansion of CD8+CD57+ cells by flow cytometry. All patients had severe acquired aplastic anemia diagnosed by International Study of Aplastic Anemia and Agranulocytosis and Camitta criteria. No therapy had been received by the patients at the time of blood sampling. In this study, sorted CD4+ and CD8+ T cells from the blood of healthy subjects and of severe aplastic anemia patients had their TCR repertoires deep-sequenced. In the USA, patient enrollment took place under clinicaltrials.gov protocols 00001620, 01623167, 00001397, 00071045, 00081523 and 00961064. Ficoll-Paque density gradient centrifugation was used to isolate peripheral blood mononuclear cells. Before DNA extraction, CD4+ and CD8+ T cells were sorted by FACS or by magnetic beads.

The TCR comes from a human donor with aplastic anemia. Sequencing used sorted CD4+, CD8+, or CD8+CD57+ T cells (not recorded which) from PBMCs. The V gene is TRBV7-9 and the J gene is TRBJ1-5; no D gene can be assigned with confidence. The nucleotide sequence reads TGTGCCAGCAGCTTAGAAGGACAGCCCCAGCATTTT. Its translation reads: CASSLEGQPQHF.